This T cell receptor beta chain was captured by sequencing in a study of blood T cell repertoires in COVID-19. Study details: PBMCs, B-cell-depleted T cells, or T cells provided the cDNA or gDNA that made up the material.

V lost 4 bases and J lost 1, with 11 bases in between. The CDR3 is 14 residues long. The germline V gene has CDR1 SGHNT and CDR2 YYREEE (reference sequence). Only in-frame clones appear in the TCRdb table, and some are missing; sequencing was by immunoSEQ multiplex PCR. The data hold approximately 120,000 clones, with 70% to 90% observed a single time. This receptor was identified in an elderly woman with acute or convalescent COVID-19. The sample consisted of peripheral blood. J is TRBJ1-1 and V is TRBV5-4, with D unresolved. CDR3 bases: TGTGCCAGCAGCCAGGTGAAAGGGAACACTGAAGCTTTCTTT. Encoded protein: CASSQVKGNTEAFF.